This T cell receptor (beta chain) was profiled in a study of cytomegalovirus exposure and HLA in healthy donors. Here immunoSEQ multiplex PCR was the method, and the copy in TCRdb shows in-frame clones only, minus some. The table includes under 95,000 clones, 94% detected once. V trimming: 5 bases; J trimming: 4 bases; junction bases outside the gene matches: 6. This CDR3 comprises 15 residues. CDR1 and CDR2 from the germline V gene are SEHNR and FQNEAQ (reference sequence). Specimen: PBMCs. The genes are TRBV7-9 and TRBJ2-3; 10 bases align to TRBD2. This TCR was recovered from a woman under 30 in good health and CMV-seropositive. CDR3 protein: CASSGPSGGPDTQYF. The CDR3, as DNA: TGTGCCAGCAGCGGCCCTAGCGGGGGACCAGATACGCAGTATTTT.